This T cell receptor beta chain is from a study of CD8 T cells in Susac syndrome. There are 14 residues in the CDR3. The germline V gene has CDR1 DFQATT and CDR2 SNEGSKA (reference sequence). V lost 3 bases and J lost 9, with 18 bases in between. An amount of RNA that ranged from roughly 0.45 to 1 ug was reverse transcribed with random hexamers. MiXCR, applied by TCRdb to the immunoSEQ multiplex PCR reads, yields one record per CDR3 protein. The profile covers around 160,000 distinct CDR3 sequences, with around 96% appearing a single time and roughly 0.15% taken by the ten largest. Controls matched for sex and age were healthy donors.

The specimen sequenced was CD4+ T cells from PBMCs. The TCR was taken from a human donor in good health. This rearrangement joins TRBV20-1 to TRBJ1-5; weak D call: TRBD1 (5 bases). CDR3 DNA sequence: TGCAGTGCTAGGAGGGAGGGACCCCGGGCGCCCCAGCATTTT. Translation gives CSARREGPRAPQHF.